The present entry profiles one T cell receptor beta chain with its context. Germline values: CDR1 SGHTA, CDR2 FQGNSA. This CDR3 is built from 15 residues. The germline V and J ends were trimmed by 0 bases and 8 bases, with 14 bases remaining between them. The data originate from a study of T cells after yellow fever vaccination. UMIs and a universal primer site were added when TCR cDNA was made by 5'RACE template switching. TCRdb re-called the 5' RACE reads with MiXCR, one entry per CDR3 protein. The sample consists of under 300,000 distinct CDR3 sequences, roughly 13% of them appearing once. The input for sequencing was CD4+ T cells sorted from PBMCs, taken 45 days after the yellow fever booster vaccination. The clonotype comes from a man aged 25 to 45 who received the YFV17D yellow fever vaccine. V is TRBV7-2 and J is TRBJ2-4; maybe TRBD1 (5 bases). The CDR3 here is CASSLALGRVDIQYF. In DNA, the CDR3 is TGTGCCAGCAGCTTAGCTTTGGGCAGGGTGGACATTCAGTACTTC.